This T cell receptor beta chain was sequenced in a study of shared clonotypes between healthy human individuals. This clone was seen a few times. Donors were healthy HIV-negative adults without recently reported acute infections or vaccinations. In the original analysis: ImmunoSEQ yielded junction-only sequences lacking quality scores, so filtering differed. This table comes from immunoSEQ multiplex PCR, and its TCRdb copy is limited to in-frame clones, with some not included. V and J calls and clone size are copied from that table; D and trimming were computed from the DNA. The sample includes approximately 460,000 clones, over 60% of them seen just once. CDR1 and CDR2 from the germline V gene are SEHNR and FQNEAQ (reference sequence). V was trimmed by 1 base and J by 5 bases, leaving 6 bases between them. This CDR3 has 12 amino acids.

The sequence derives from a middle-aged woman in good health. Some clones in this sample may be carry-over from other donors' samples. This chain uses TRBV7-9 with TRBJ2-7; D is uncertain. The sample was PBMCs. CDR3 nucleotide sequence: TGTGCCAGCAGCTTAGAACAGAACGAGCAGTACTTC. This gives the protein CASSLEQNEQYF.